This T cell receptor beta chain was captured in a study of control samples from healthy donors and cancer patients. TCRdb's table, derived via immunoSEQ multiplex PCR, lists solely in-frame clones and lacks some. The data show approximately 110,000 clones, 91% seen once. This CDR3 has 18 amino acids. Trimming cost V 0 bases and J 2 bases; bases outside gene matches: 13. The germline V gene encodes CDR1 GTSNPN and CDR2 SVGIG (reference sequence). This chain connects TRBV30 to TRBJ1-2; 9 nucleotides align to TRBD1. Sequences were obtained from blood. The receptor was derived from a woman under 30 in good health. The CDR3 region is CAWSVLLGGTGRNYGYTF. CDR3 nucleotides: TGTGCCTGGAGTGTACTTCTGGGGGGGACAGGGCGGAACTATGGCTACACCTTC.